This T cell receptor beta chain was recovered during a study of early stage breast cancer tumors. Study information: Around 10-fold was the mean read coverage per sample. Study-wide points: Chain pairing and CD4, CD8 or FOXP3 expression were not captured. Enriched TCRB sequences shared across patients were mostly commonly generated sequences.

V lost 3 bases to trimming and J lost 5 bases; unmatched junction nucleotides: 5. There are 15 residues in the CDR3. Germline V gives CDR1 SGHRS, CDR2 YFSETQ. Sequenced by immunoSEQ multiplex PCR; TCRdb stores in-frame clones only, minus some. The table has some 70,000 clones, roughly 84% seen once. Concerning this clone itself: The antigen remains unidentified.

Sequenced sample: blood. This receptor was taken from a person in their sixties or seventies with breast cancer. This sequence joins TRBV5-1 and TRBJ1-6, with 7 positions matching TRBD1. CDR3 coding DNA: TGCGCCAGCAGCTATGACAGGGTCAATAATTCACCCCTCCACTTT. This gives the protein CASSYDRVNNSPLHF.